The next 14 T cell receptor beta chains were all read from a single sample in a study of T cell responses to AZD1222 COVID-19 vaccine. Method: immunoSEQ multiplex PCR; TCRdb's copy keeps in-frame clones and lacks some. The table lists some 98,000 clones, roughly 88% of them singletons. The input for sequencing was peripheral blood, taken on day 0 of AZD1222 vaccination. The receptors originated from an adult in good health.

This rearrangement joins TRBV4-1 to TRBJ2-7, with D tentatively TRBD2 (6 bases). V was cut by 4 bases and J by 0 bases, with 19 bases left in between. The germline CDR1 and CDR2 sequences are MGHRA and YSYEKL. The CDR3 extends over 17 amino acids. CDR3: CASSPTPGRTHSYEQYF. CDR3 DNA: TGCGCCAGCAGCCCTACCCCTGGGAGGACTCACTCCTACGAGCAGTACTTC.

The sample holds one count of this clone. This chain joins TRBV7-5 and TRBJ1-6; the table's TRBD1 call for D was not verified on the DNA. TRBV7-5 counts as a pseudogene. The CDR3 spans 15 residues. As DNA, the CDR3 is TGTGCCAGAAGCTTAAGTCGGCAGGATAATTCACCCCTCCACTTT. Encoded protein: CARSLSRQDNSPLHF.

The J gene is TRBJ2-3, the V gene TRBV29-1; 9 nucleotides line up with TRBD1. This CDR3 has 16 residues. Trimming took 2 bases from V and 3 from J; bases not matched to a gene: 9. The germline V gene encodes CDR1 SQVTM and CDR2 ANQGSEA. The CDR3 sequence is CSVEKGQGLPTDTQYF. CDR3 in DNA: TGCAGCGTTGAAAAGGGACAGGGATTGCCGACAGATACGCAGTATTTT.

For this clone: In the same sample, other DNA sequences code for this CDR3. The CDR3 nucleotides are TGCGCCAGCAGCTTACAGGGTAACACTGAAGCTTTCTTT. As protein: CASSLQGNTEAFF. The chain recombines TRBV5-1 with TRBJ1-1; the D gene is possibly TRBD1 (6 bases). V gave up 2 bases and J gave up 2 bases, with 7 bases separating them. Germline lookup yields CDR1 SGHRS and CDR2 YFSETQ. CDR3 length: 13 amino acids. Full variable domain (outside the CDR3, taken from reference TRBV5-1 and TRBJ1-1): KAGVTQTPRYLIKTRGQQVTLSCSPISGHRSVSWYQQTPGQGLQFLFEYFSETQRNKGNFPGRFSGRQFSNSRSEMNVSTLELGDSALYLCASSLQGNTEAFFGQGTRLTVV.

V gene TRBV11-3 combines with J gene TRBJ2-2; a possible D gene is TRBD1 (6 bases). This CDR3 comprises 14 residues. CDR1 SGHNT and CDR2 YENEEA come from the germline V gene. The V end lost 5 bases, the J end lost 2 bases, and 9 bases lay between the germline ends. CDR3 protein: CASSGTPNTGELFF. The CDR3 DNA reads TGTGCCAGCAGCGGGACACCTAACACCGGGGAGCTGTTTTTT.

CDR3 sequence reads: CASTDGASGANVLTF. The CDR3 nucleotides are TGCGCCAGCACGGACGGTGCCTCTGGGGCCAACGTCCTGACTTTC. This rearrangement joins TRBV5-1 to TRBJ2-6; D remains unclear. V was clipped by 6 bases and J by 0 bases, with 10 bases between them. Germline CDR1 reads SGHRS; CDR2 reads YFSETQ. This CDR3 comprises 15 residues.

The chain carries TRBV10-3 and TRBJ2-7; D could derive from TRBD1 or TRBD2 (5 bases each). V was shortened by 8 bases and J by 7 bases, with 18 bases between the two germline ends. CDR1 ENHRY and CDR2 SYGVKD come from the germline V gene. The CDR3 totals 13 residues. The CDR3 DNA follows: TGTGCCATCGGGGGTACAGCGGTAGAAGAGCAGTACTTC. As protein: CAIGGTAVEEQYF.

CDR3 coding DNA: TGCAGCGTTGAAAAACCGGGACAAAACACCGGGGAGCTGTTTTTT. Translating it yields CSVEKPGQNTGELFF. The chain is built from TRBV29-1 and TRBJ2-2, with D possibly being TRBD1 (6 bases). V was clipped by 2 bases and J by 2 bases, with 12 bases between them. This CDR3 contains 15 residues. Germline CDR1 SQVTM, CDR2 ANQGSEA.

The CDR3 here is CASSLGGPGETQYF. CDR3 nucleotide sequence: TGCGCCAGCAGCTTGGGGGGGCCGGGGGAGACCCAGTACTTC. The chain employs TRBV5-1 and TRBJ2-5; D is perhaps TRBD1 (6 bases). This CDR3 spans 14 amino acids. Germline V CDR1 and CDR2: SGHRS, YFSETQ. Trimming pared 0 bases from V and 5 bases from J, leaving 11 bases between.

CDR3 protein: CASSQDRGNTIYF. CDR3 bases: TGTGCCAGCAGCCAGGACAGGGGGAACACCATATATTTT. The chain is built from TRBV7-3 and TRBJ1-3, with 10 bases fitting TRBD1. The V and J ends lost 5 bases and 7 bases, in that order; junction bases with no gene match: 2. The CDR3 contains 13 residues. Germline lookup yields CDR1 SGHTA and CDR2 FQGTGA.

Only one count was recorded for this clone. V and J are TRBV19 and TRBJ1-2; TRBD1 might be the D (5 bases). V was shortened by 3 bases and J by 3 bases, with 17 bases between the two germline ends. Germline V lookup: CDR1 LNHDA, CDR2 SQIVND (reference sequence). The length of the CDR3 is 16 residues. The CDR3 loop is CASSMGGDRLYYGYTF. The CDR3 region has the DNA TGTGCCAGTAGTATGGGTGGAGACAGACTGTACTATGGCTACACCTTC.

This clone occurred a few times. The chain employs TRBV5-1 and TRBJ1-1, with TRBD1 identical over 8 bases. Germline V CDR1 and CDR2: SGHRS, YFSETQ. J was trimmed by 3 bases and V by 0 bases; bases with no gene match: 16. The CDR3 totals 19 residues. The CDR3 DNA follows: TGCGCCAGCAGCTTGGCCTCACCCAGGGGGCGAGGATGGGACACTGAAGCTTTCTTT. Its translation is CASSLASPRGRGWDTEAFF.

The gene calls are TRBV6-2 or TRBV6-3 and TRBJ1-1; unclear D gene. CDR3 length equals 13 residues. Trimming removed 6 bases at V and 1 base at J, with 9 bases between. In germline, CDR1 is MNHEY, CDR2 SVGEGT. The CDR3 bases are TGTGCCAGCAGCCTCCGGGAGAACACTGAAGCTTTCTTT. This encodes CASSLRENTEAFF.

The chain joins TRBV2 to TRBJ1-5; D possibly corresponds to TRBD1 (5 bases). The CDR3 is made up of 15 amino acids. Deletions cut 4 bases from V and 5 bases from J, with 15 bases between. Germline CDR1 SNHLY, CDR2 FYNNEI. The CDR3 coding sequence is TGTGCCAGCAGTGGGGGTTCGGGGGGTGATCAGCCCCAGCATTTT. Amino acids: CASSGGSGGDQPQHF.